This note documents a single TCR beta chain sequence. Antigen specificity is unknown. The sample is drawn from a study of CD8+ T cells in alopecia areata. Study observations and caveats: In scalp samples, resident alphabeta T cells of normal skin are also sequenced. Although TCR sharing was seen in mice, sharing across patients was less clear, possibly for HLA-related reasons. Higher clonality was seen in lesional scalp than in normal scalp, especially in alopecia totalis/universalis.

RNA was isolated and reverse transcribed to cDNA, the sequencing template. This table comes from immunoSEQ multiplex PCR, and its TCRdb copy is limited to in-frame clones, with some not included. The profile shows some 180,000 clones, 45% to 70% of them singletons. The CDR3 is 14 residues long. Germline CDR1 reads SQVTM; CDR2 reads ANQGSEA. J gave up 5 bases and V 0 bases, and 5 bases lay outside the gene matches. It was from PBMCs that CD4+ and CD8+ T cells were sorted. The V gene is TRBV29-1, the J gene TRBJ2-7, with TRBD1 matching 9 bases. This sequence originates from a human donor in good health. Specimen: CD8+ T cells sorted from blood. CDR3 nucleotide sequence: TGCAGCGTTGAAGAAGGGACAGGGATGGACGAGCAGTACTTC. Its protein is CSVEEGTGMDEQYF.